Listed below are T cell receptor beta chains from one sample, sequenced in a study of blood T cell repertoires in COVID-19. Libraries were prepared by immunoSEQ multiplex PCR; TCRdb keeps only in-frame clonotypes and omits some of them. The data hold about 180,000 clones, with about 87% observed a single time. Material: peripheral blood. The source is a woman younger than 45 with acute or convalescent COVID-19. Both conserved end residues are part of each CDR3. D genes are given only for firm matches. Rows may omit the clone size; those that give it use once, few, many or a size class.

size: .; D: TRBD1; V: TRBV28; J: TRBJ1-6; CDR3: CASSRTGTNNSPLHF; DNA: TGTGCCAGCAGTAGGACAGGGACGAATAATTCACCCCTCCACTTT
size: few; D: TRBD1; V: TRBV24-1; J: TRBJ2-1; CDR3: CATGQGSNEQFF; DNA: TGTGCCACCGGACAGGGGTCGAATGAGCAGTTCTTC
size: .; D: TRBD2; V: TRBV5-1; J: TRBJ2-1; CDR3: CASSLGGREHNEQFF; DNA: TGCGCCAGCAGCTTGGGCGGGCGGGAGCACAATGAGCAGTTCTTC
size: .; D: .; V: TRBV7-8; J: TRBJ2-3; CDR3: CASSFQRTQYF; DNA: TGTGCCAGCAGCTTCCAGCGGACTCAGTATTTT
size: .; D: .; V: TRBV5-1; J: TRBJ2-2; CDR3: CASVGAGQNTGELFF; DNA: TGCGCCTCGGTCGGGGCGGGGCAGAACACCGGGGAGCTGTTTTTT
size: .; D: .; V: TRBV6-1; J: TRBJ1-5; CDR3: CASSEDSRGGNQPQHF; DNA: TGTGCCAGCAGTGAAGACTCCAGGGGTGGCAATCAGCCCCAGCATTTT
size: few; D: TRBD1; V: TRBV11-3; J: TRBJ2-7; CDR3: CASSFDRGEQYF; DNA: TGTGCCAGCAGCTTCGACAGGGGCGAGCAGTACTTC
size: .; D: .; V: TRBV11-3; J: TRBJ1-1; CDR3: CASSYTRGRKAFF; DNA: TGTGCCAGCAGCTATACCCGCGGGAGGAAAGCTTTCTTT
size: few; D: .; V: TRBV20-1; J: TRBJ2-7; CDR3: CSASLPAYEQYF; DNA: TGCAGTGCTAGTCTCCCGGCCTACGAGCAGTACTTC
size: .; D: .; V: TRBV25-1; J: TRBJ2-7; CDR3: CASSERGYEQYF; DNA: TGTGCCAGCAGTGAACGAGGCTACGAGCAGTACTTC
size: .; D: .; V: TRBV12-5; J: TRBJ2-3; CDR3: CASSRRGDDTDTQYF; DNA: TGTGCTAGTTCCCGACGCGGGGACGACACAGATACGCAGTATTTT
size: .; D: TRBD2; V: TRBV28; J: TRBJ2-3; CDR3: CASSLNPSGFTDTQYF; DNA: TGTGCCAGCAGTTTAAACCCTAGCGGGTTCACAGATACGCAGTATTTT
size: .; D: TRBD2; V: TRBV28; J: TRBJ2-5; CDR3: CASSPPSGRGKTQYF; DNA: TGTGCCAGCAGCCCTCCCAGCGGGAGAGGAAAGACCCAGTACTTC
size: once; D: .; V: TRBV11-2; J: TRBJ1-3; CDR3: CASRNPREAGNTIYF; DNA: TGTGCCAGCAGGAATCCACGGGAGGCAGGAAACACCATATATTTT
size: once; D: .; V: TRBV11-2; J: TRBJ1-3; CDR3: CASSLPRAGRNTIYF; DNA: TGTGCCAGCAGCTTACCCAGGGCAGGGAGAAACACCATATATTTT
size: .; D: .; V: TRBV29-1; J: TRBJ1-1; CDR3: CSVPGEGSTEAFF; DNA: TGCAGCGTCCCTGGGGAGGGGTCCACTGAAGCTTTCTTT
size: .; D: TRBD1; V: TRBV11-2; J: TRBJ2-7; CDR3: CAGGTGGYEQYF; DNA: TGTGCCGGAGGGACAGGGGGTTACGAGCAGTACTTC
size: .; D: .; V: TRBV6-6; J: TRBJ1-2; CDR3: CASSDVGAYGYTF; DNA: TGTGCCAGCAGCGACGTGGGAGCCTATGGCTACACCTTC
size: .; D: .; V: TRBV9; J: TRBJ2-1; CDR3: CASSVNYQRNEQFF; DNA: TGTGCCAGCAGCGTAAACTATCAGAGGAATGAGCAGTTCTTC
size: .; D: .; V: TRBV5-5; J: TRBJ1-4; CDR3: CASSLGPTNEKLFF; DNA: TGTGCCAGCAGCTTGGGGCCTACTAATGAAAAACTGTTTTTT
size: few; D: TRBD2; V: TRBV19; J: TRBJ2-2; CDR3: CASRGPASGRSPGELFF; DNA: TGTGCCAGTAGAGGGCCCGCTAGCGGGAGATCCCCCGGGGAGCTGTTTTTT
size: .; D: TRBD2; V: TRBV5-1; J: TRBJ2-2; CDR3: CASSLFAGGSTGELFF; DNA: TGCGCCAGCAGCTTGTTCGCGGGAGGTTCCACCGGGGAGCTGTTTTTT
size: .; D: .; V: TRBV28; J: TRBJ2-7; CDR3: CASRSIGLGLQYF; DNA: TGTGCCAGCAGATCAATTGGATTGGGACTGCAGTACTTC
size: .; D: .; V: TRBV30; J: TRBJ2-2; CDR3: CAWKAGGLGELFF; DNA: TGTGCCTGGAAAGCGGGCGGGCTCGGGGAGCTGTTTTTT
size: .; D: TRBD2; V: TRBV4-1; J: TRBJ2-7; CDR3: CASSPTTSGNYEQYF; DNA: TGCGCCAGCAGCCCTACAACTAGCGGGAATTACGAGCAGTACTTC
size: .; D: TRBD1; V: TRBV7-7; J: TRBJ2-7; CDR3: CASSLDRGYEQYF; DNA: TGTGCTAGCAGCTTAGACAGGGGCTACGAGCAGTACTTC
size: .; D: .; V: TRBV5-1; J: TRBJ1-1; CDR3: CASSPDSMNTEAFF; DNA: TGCGCCAGCAGCCCGGACAGCATGAACACTGAAGCTTTCTTT
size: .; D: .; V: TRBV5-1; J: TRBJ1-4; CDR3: CASSLGATNEKLFF; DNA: TGCGCCAGCAGCTTGGGAGCAACTAATGAAAAACTGTTTTTT
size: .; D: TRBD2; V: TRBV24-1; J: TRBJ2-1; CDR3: CATSDYKAGSSYNEQFF; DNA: TGTGCCACCAGTGATTACAAAGCGGGAAGCTCCTACAATGAGCAGTTCTTC
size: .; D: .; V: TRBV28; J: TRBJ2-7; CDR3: CASRPGGATYEQYF; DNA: TGTGCCAGCAGGCCCGGTGGGGCTACCTACGAGCAGTACTTC
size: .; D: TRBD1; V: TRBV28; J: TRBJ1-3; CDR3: CASFGTGTGNTIYF; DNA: TGTGCCAGCTTCGGGACAGGGACTGGAAACACCATATATTTT
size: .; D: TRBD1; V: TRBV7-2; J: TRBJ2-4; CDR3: CASSLQGVGIQYF; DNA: TGTGCCAGCAGCCTACAGGGGGTCGGCATTCAGTACTTC
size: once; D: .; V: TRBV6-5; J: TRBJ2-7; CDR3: CASSTGVYEQYF; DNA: TGTGCCAGCAGTACGGGTGTCTACGAGCAGTACTTC
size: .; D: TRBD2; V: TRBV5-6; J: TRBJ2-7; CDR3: CASSWGLAGGLEQYF; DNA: TGTGCCAGCAGCTGGGGACTAGCGGGAGGACTCGAGCAGTACTTC
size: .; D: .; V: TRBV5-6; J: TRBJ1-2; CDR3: CASSKYRVAVYGYTF; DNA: TGTGCCAGCAGCAAATACCGGGTGGCTGTCTATGGCTACACCTTC
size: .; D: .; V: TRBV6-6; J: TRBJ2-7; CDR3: CASRFKTRYEQYF; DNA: TGTGCCAGCAGATTTAAGACACGCTACGAGCAGTACTTC
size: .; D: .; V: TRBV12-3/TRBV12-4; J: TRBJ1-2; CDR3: CASSLGAVGYTF; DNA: TGTGCCAGCAGTTTAGGGGCAGTCGGCTACACCTTC
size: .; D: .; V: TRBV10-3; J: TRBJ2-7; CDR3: CAISHDRPDRSYEQYF; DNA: TGTGCCATCAGTCACGACAGACCGGATCGCTCCTACGAGCAGTACTTC
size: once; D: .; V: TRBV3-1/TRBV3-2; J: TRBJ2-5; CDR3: CASSQDPPLGRETQYF; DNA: TGTGCCAGCAGCCAAGACCCTCCCCTGGGGCGGGAGACCCAGTACTTC